These 2 T cell receptor beta chains originate from one sample sequenced in a study of T-cell reconstitution after alpha-beta-depleted transplantation in children. For TCRbeta, the library was prepared with unique molecular identifiers. In TCRdb, the PCR reads were re-called with MiXCR into one record per CDR3 protein. The sample has 330,000 or so distinct CDR3 sequences, about 9.4% seen once. The material was PBMCs from the stem cell graft donor, obtained from the stem cell graft. These receptors all stem from a human donor who donated a stem cell graft to a child with acute lymphoblastic leukemia.

This clonotype was counted a few times. The rearrangement joins TRBV15 to TRBJ2-6; D ambiguous. The V and J ends lost 3 bases and 12 bases respectively, with 6 bases between them. Germline CDR1 is LNHNV and CDR2 is YYDKDF (reference sequence). This CDR3 has 11 amino acids. The CDR3 DNA reads TGTGCCACCAGCAGGCCCGGCGTCCTGACTTTC. Translated, it gives CATSRPGVLTF.

This clonotype was observed a few times. CDR3 coding DNA: TGTGCCAGCAGTTACTCCGCTGACAGGCTGTACAATGAGCAGTTCTTC. This codes for CASSYSADRLYNEQFF. This chain joins TRBV6-5 and TRBJ2-1; possible D gene TRBD1, 6 bases. The V gene's germline CDR1 is MNHEY and CDR2 SVGAGI. V gave up 0 bases and J gave up 4 bases, with 13 bases separating them. The CDR3 is 16 residues long.